Given below is one T cell receptor beta chain in context. Its antigen is undetermined. The sample belongs to a study of OX40 agonist ivuxolimab in advanced cancers. Across the study: Aged about 20 to 85 with a mean of 60 years, they were less than 90% male. A history of anti-PD-1, anti-PD-L1 or anti-CTLA-4 therapy was acceptable, and approximately 40% had some. Partial responses were achieved by three patients, one with hepatocellular carcinoma and two with cutaneous melanoma. Whole-study findings and limits: On average, a greater number of expanded clones characterised CD8+ T cells relative to CD4+.

TCRdb's copy holds only in-frame clones and misses some; the assay was immunoSEQ multiplex PCR. The data hold approximately 58,000 clones, with roughly four fifths observed a single time. Sequenced material: CD4+ or CD8+ T cells sorted from blood, taken in a trial of the OX40 agonist ivuxolimab. The receptor's source is an adult with an advanced solid tumor such as melanoma, head and neck, liver or kidney cancer.

This CDR3 is CAWSQHTGIPQPQHF. CDR3 coding DNA: TGTGCCTGGAGTCAACACACAGGGATTCCTCAGCCCCAGCATTTT. The chain has TRBV30 and TRBJ1-5, with a weak D call TRBD1 (6 bases). V was shortened by 2 bases and J by 6 bases, with 17 bases between the two germline ends. Germline CDR1 and CDR2: GTSNPN and SVGIG (reference sequence). The CDR3 consists of 15 residues.